This entry describes one TCR beta chain. No antigen is known for it. The investigators reverse transcribed all of the isolated RNA, so they sequenced expressed TCRB transcripts. Profiling relied on immunoSEQ multiplex PCR, and the TCRdb table lists in-frame clones only, not all of them. The sample records some 160,000 clones, 8% to 8.5% being singletons. A single heparinised blood sample, averaging approximately 0.12 L, was obtained per donor. Via CD45RO/CCR7/CD25/CD127/CD95/CD27, cells of the CD4+ naive, central memory, regulatory and stem cell-like memory subsets were sorted. This sample is drawn from a study of beta chain features in type 1 diabetes. Findings and caveats of the study: VDJ junctions sequenced from type 1 diabetes patients showed fewer insertions and more deletions. There was a moderate but significant shortening of TCRB CDR3s in all four CD4+ subsets of Type 1 diabetes patients. TCRB repertoires of naive, central memory and Treg cells appeared more similar among patients than among healthy donors.

The clonotype originates from a woman younger than 35 with type 1 diabetes. Sequencing was done on a sample of central memory CD4+ T cells from blood.

The CDR3 region is CASSIYAADQGARFGNQPQHF. The CDR3 coding sequence is TGTGCCAGTAGTATTTACGCCGCGGACCAGGGGGCTCGGTTCGGCAATCAGCCCCAGCATTTT. The chain employs TRBV19 and TRBJ1-5; TRBD1 matches 8 bases. Losses at the gene ends were 3 bases for V and 2 bases for J; bases not matched to a gene: 21. The length of the CDR3 is 21 residues. Germline V lookup: CDR1 LNHDA, CDR2 SQIVND (reference sequence).